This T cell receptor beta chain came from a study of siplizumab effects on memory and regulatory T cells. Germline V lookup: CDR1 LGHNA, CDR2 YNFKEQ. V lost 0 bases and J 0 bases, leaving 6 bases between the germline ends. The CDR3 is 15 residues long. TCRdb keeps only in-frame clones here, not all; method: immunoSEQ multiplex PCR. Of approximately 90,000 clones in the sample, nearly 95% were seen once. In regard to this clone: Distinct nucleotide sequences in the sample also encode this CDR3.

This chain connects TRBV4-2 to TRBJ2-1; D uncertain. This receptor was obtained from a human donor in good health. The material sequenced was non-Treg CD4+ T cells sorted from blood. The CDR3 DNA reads TGTGCCAGCAGCCAAGACGGAAGCTCCTACAATGAGCAGTTCTTC. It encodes CASSQDGSSYNEQFF.